Following are 27 T cell receptor beta chains from one sample sequenced in a study of T cells in Graves' hyperthyroidism and ophthalmopathy. It was RNA transcripts that yielded the amplified TCR beta CDR3 regions. HTBI primers were employed in a first-round RT-PCR of the TCR CDR3. TCRdb independently ran MiXCR on the multiplex PCR reads; one entry per CDR3 protein. The top ten hold about 40% of the sample, which has nearly 110,000 distinct CDR3 sequences, 16% seen once. The sequenced sample was blood. The receptors originated from a woman in her forties or fifties with Graves' hyperthyroidism.

Worth noting for this clonotype: The junction does not match germline at one end; this may be a read error. The CDR3 sequence: CASSFSRVEQYF. DNA of the CDR3: TGCGCCAGCAGTTTTAGTCGGGTTGAGCAGTACTTC. This chain links TRBV12-3 or TRBV12-4 with TRBJ2-7; no definite D call. The CDR3 spans 12 residues.

This clonotype was detected many times. This chain connects TRBV7-3 to TRBJ2-2; 7 bases fit TRBD2. V lost 1 base to trimming and J lost 4 bases; unmatched junction nucleotides: 6. Germline CDR1 reads SGHTA; CDR2 reads FQGTGA. This CDR3 spans 16 amino acids. The CDR3 loop reads CASSLRRELSTGELFF. CDR3 DNA sequence: TGTGCCAGCAGCTTAAGGCGGGAGCTAAGCACCGGGGAGCTGTTTTTT. Full variable domain (rest looked up from reference TRBV7-3 and TRBJ2-2): GAGVSQTPSNKVTEKGKYVELRCDPISGHTALYWYRQSLGQGPEFLIYFQGTGAADDSGLPNDRFFAVRPEGSVSTLKIQRTERGDSAVYLCASSLRRELSTGELFFGEGSRLTVL.

Ten or more counts support this clonotype. This sequence joins TRBV19 and TRBJ2-6; no reliable D call. The CDR3 loop spans 16 amino acids. Trimming shortened V by 7 bases and J by 0 bases, and 13 bases separated the two germline ends. Germline CDR1 reads LNHDA; CDR2 reads SQIVND (reference sequence). The CDR3 loop is CASNTRRNSGANVLTF. The CDR3 coding sequence is TGTGCCAGTAATACCAGGCGAAACTCTGGGGCCAACGTCCTGACTTTC.

This clonotype was observed at least ten times. J is TRBJ1-4 and V is TRBV28; a possible D gene is TRBD1 (5 bases). The CDR3 extends over 17 amino acids. Trimming removed 5 bases from V and 2 bases from J, with 18 bases in between. Germline values: CDR1 MDHEN, CDR2 SYDVKM. The CDR3 reads CASSKVSGSGTNEKLFF. The DNA of the CDR3 is TGTGCCAGCAGTAAAGTGTCAGGGTCGGGCACTAATGAAAAACTGTTTTTT.

This clonotype has ten or more counts. The gene calls are TRBV5-1 and TRBJ2-7, with D possibly TRBD2 on 6 matching bases. Germline V lookup: CDR1 SGHRS, CDR2 YFSETQ. The CDR3 has 15 residues. Trimming removed 0 bases from V and 3 bases from J, with 13 bases in between. CDR3 sequence (DNA): TGCGCCAGCAGCTTGGACGGGACTTTTTTCTACGAGCAGTACTTC. Amino acid sequence: CASSLDGTFFYEQYF.

In this sample, this clonotype turned up many times. V is TRBV24-1 and J is TRBJ2-5; no definite D call. V was pared by 3 bases and J by 2 bases, with 9 bases between. The CDR3 is made up of 14 amino acids. Germline V gene data show CDR1 as KGHDR and CDR2 as SFDVKD. CDR3 sequence: CATSDRTEQETQYF. The CDR3 DNA is TGTGCCACCAGTGATCGGACGGAACAAGAGACCCAGTACTTC.

At least ten counts were recorded for this clonotype. This chain connects TRBV7-9 to TRBJ2-2; D ambiguous. Trimming removed 8 bases at V and 3 bases at J, with 13 bases between. CDR3 length: 14 residues. The germline CDR1 and CDR2 sequences are SEHNR and FQNEAQ (reference sequence). CDR3 loop: CASRGRADTGELFF. CDR3 DNA sequence: TGTGCCAGCCGCGGTCGGGCAGACACCGGGGAGCTGTTTTTT.

This clonotype came up many times. The chain employs TRBV11-2 and TRBJ1-6, with a weak D call TRBD1 (6 bases). V dropped 10 bases and J dropped 0 bases, with 16 bases sitting between them. Germline V gene sequence: CDR1 SGHAT, CDR2 FQNNGV. The CDR3 covers 16 residues. CDR3 bases: TGTGCCACCCGAAGGGGGGGGAGCTCCTATAATTCACCCCTCCACTTT. Amino acids: CATRRGGSSYNSPLHF.

The sample holds many counts of this clonotype. The chain links TRBV10-3 to TRBJ2-2; a possible D gene is TRBD1 (6 bases). Deletions cut 0 bases from V and 7 bases from J, with 21 bases between. Germline V gene sequence: CDR1 ENHRY, CDR2 SYGVKD. This CDR3 has 18 amino acids. In nucleotides, the CDR3 is TGTGCCATCAGTGAGTCGTTGGCAGGGGTTCATATCATCGGGGAGCTGTTTTTT. Translation gives CAISESLAGVHIIGELFF.

This clonotype has a count of ten or more. V is TRBV5-1 and J is TRBJ2-7; perhaps TRBD2 as D (7 bases). Trimming pared 0 bases from V and 3 bases from J, leaving 16 bases between. The CDR3 contains 16 residues. Germline CDR1 and CDR2: SGHRS and YFSETQ. The CDR3 nucleotides read TGCGCCAGCAGCTTGGTCCCAACAGGGACTAACTACGAGCAGTACTTC. Translating gives CASSLVPTGTNYEQYF. Full variable domain (rest looked up from reference TRBV5-1 and TRBJ2-7): KAGVTQTPRYLIKTRGQQVTLSCSPISGHRSVSWYQQTPGQGLQFLFEYFSETQRNKGNFPGRFSGRQFSNSRSEMNVSTLELGDSALYLCASSLVPTGTNYEQYFGPGTRLTVT.

The gene calls are TRBV11-2 and TRBJ1-1; D is perhaps TRBD1 (6 bases). With 1 base removed from V and 6 bases from J, the gap between germline ends came to 15 bases. The germline gives CDR1 SGHAT, CDR2 FQNNGV. The CDR3 contains 15 residues. CDR3 nucleotides: TGTGCCAGCAGCTTAGGGGGGATTGGGGGCGCTGAAGCTTTCTTT. It translates to CASSLGGIGGAEAFF.

This clonotype was detected ten times or more. The J gene is TRBJ2-3, the V gene TRBV5-1; D may match TRBD1 or TRBD2 (5 bases each). With 4 bases removed from V and 6 bases from J, the gap between germline ends came to 18 bases. The CDR3 loop spans 15 amino acids. Per germline, CDR1 SGHRS and CDR2 YFSETQ. CDR3 loop: CASSMGDTGRDTQYF. As DNA, the CDR3 is TGCGCCAGCAGCATGGGAGATACGGGGCGGGATACGCAGTATTTT.

The table lists this clonotype with many counts. The rearrangement uses TRBV28 and TRBJ1-5; a weak D match, TRBD1 (6 bases). Between the trimmed V and J ends, which lost 3 bases and 7 bases, there was a span of 19 bases. This CDR3 region has 16 residues. CDR1 and CDR2 (germline): MDHEN, SYDVKM. CDR3 region: CASSLGSGALGQPQHF. CDR3 nucleotide sequence: TGTGCCAGCAGTTTGGGGTCAGGGGCTCTGGGGCAGCCCCAGCATTTT. The whole variable domain, remainder taken from reference TRBV28 and TRBJ1-5, is DVKVTQSSRYLVKRTGEKVFLECVQDMDHENMFWYRQDPGLGLRLIYFSYDVKMKEKGDIPEGYSVSREKKERFSLILESASTNQTSMYLCASSLGSGALGQPQHFGDGTRLSIL.

There are many counts of this clonotype. The rearrangement links TRBV5-1 to TRBJ1-5, with no clear D. This CDR3 spans 13 amino acids. The germline V and J ends were trimmed by 3 bases and 0 bases, with 4 bases remaining between them. Germline V CDR1 and CDR2: SGHRS, YFSETQ. CDR3 amino acids: CASSYLSNQPQHF. Written as DNA, the CDR3 is TGCGCCAGCAGCTACCTTAGCAATCAGCCCCAGCATTTT. The variable domain in full, with the rest retrieved from reference TRBV5-1 and TRBJ1-5, is KAGVTQTPRYLIKTRGQQVTLSCSPISGHRSVSWYQQTPGQGLQFLFEYFSETQRNKGNFPGRFSGRQFSNSRSEMNVSTLELGDSALYLCASSYLSNQPQHFGDGTRLSIL.

In its sample, this clonotype was seen a few times. At one end, the junction sequence differs from germline, possibly due to a read error. The chain recombines TRBV29-1 with TRBJ2-1, with a weak D call TRBD2 (5 bases). Germline CDR1 reads SQVTM; CDR2 reads ANQGSEA. The CDR3 extends over 17 amino acids. CDR3 sequence reads: CSALIPQRGNSCNEQFF. CDR3 DNA: TGCAGCGCCCTCATCCCCCAGCGAGGGAACTCCTGCAATGAGCAGTTCTTC.

J is TRBJ2-7 and V is TRBV5-1; TRBD2 agrees at 11 bases. Looked up from germline, CDR1 is SGHRS and CDR2 is YFSETQ. The CDR3 has 13 amino acids. V trimming: 1 base; J trimming: 9 bases; junction bases outside the gene matches: 3. CDR3 nucleotides: TGCGCCAGCAGCTTGCCGCTAGCGGGAGGGCAGTACTTC. Amino acid sequence: CASSLPLAGGQYF. The whole variable domain, remainder taken from reference TRBV5-1 and TRBJ2-7, is KAGVTQTPRYLIKTRGQQVTLSCSPISGHRSVSWYQQTPGQGLQFLFEYFSETQRNKGNFPGRFSGRQFSNSRSEMNVSTLELGDSALYLCASSLPLAGGQYFGPGTRLTVT.

This clonotype occurred many times. The chain employs TRBV28 and TRBJ2-3; D is possibly TRBD1 (6 bases). The CDR3 sequence is 14 residues long. Germline V gene data show CDR1 as MDHEN and CDR2 as SYDVKM. The ends were cut back, 4 bases at V and 2 bases at J, with 10 bases in the middle. CDR3 residues: CASSSDRTTDTQYF. CDR3 in DNA: TGTGCCAGCAGTTCGGACAGAACCACAGATACGCAGTATTTT.

This clonotype was seen repeatedly, ten times or more. The rearrangement links TRBV12-3 or TRBV12-4 to TRBJ1-5, with D uncertain. V dropped 7 bases and J dropped 0 bases, with 10 bases sitting between them. The length of the CDR3 is 14 residues. For the CDR3, the DNA is TGTGCCAGCACCTCCAGAAATAGCAATCAGCCCCAGCATTTT. It translates to CASTSRNSNQPQHF.

V gene TRBV27 combines with J gene TRBJ2-3, with a tentative D call TRBD1 (6 bases). The germline gives CDR1 MNHEY, CDR2 SMNVEV (reference sequence). The CDR3 sequence is 15 residues long. Trimming removed 3 bases at V and 6 bases at J, with 16 bases between. In nucleotides, the CDR3 is TGTGCCAGCAGTTTTTCGGGACATAGGTCTGATACGCAGTATTTT. This translates into CASSFSGHRSDTQYF.

This clonotype was recorded many times. The chain has TRBV18 and TRBJ1-1, with 10 positions matching TRBD1. Germline-derived CDR1 and CDR2 are KGHSH and LQKENI. With V trimmed by 5 bases and J by 7 bases, 4 bases remained unmatched. CDR3 length: 13 residues. In DNA, the CDR3 is TGTGCCAGCTCAATCCGGGACAGGGGTGAAGCTTTCTTT. Translation: CASSIRDRGEAFF.

The gene calls are TRBV2 and TRBJ2-7, with no clear D. With 2 bases removed from V and 1 base from J, the gap between germline ends came to 6 bases. The CDR3 covers 13 residues. Germline-derived CDR1 and CDR2 are SNHLY and FYNNEI. The CDR3 region is CASSERISYEQYF. The DNA for the CDR3 is TGTGCCAGCAGTGAACGTATTTCCTACGAGCAGTACTTC.

This clonotype was picked up many times. The chain combines TRBV15 with TRBJ2-2; 8 nucleotides line up with TRBD2. V shed 5 bases, J shed 8 bases, and the junction held 4 bases outside the gene matches. This CDR3 region has 13 residues. The germline V gene has CDR1 LNHNV and CDR2 YYDKDF (reference sequence). The CDR3 coding sequence is TGTGCCACCAGCGGTAGCGGGAAGGGGGAGCTGTTTTTT. Amino acids: CATSGSGKGELFF. Drawing the rest from reference TRBV15 and TRBJ2-2, the complete variable domain is DAMVIQNPRYQVTQFGKPVTLSCSQTLNHNVMYWYQQKSSQAPKLLFHYYDKDFNNEADTPDNFQSRRPNTSFCFLDIRSPGLGDTAMYLCATSGSGKGELFFGEGSRLTVL.

This clonotype has at least ten counts. The rearrangement joins TRBV28 to TRBJ2-5; D unclear. The V end was cut by 7 bases, the J end by 5 bases, with 11 bases between. From germline, CDR1 is MDHEN and CDR2 SYDVKM. The CDR3 runs to 12 residues. DNA for the CDR3: TGTGCCAGCACCGATTCAGAGGAGACCCAGTACTTC. This encodes CASTDSEETQYF.

The rearrangement joins TRBV5-8 to TRBJ2-2, with D perhaps TRBD1 (5 bases). V lost 4 bases, J lost 9 bases, and 13 bases lay in between. From germline, CDR1 is SGHTS and CDR2 YDEGEE. This CDR3 is 13 amino acids long. The CDR3 nucleotides read TGTGCCAGCAGCCTACAGGAGACCCGGGAGCTGTTTTTT. It codes for CASSLQETRELFF.

This clonotype occurred many times. CDR3 nucleotides: TGTGCCATCACTGCTTCCAATGAGCAGTTCTTC. This gives the protein CAITASNEQFF. The V call is TRBV10-3, the J call TRBJ2-1; D uncertain. CDR1 is ENHRY and CDR2 is SYGVKD in the germline V gene. The CDR3 is 11 residues long. Trimming stripped 7 bases from V and 6 bases from J, with 7 bases between.

This clonotype has a count of ten or more. The chain employs TRBV10-3 and TRBJ1-4; D is uncertain. Per germline, CDR1 ENHRY and CDR2 SYGVKD. The CDR3 length is 13 residues. Trimming cost V 11 bases and J 4 bases, with 14 bases left between them. CDR3 bases: TGTGCCGCCAGGACGGATTTTAATGAAAAACTGTTTTTT. Translated, it gives CAARTDFNEKLFF.

There are many counts of this clonotype. The rearrangement links TRBV2 to TRBJ1-5, with D possibly being TRBD1 (6 bases). V shed 7 bases and J shed 6 bases, with 16 bases lying between them. Germline V lookup: CDR1 SNHLY, CDR2 FYNNEI. The CDR3 loop spans 14 amino acids. The CDR3 DNA reads as TGTGCCAGCACCCAGGGGCAGGTGGGTCAGCCCCAGCATTTT. Translating gives CASTQGQVGQPQHF.